Detailed here is one TCR beta chain. The CDR3 is 19 residues long. From germline, CDR1 is SNHLY and CDR2 FYNNEI. The V and J ends lost 7 bases and 0 bases, in that order; junction bases with no gene match: 14. TCRdb fed the RT-PCR reads into MiXCR, producing one record per CDR3 protein. The table shows about 680,000 distinct CDR3 sequences, with 12% to 15% occurring only once. The chain couples TRBV2 to TRBJ2-4; 11 bases align to TRBD2. The sample was memory CD4+ T cells from blood. The receptor's source is a female donor in good health, serving as a healthy control. CDR3 DNA sequence: TGTGCCAGCAAGGACGGGACTAGCGGATCGGGTCTAGCCAAAAACATTCAGTACTTC. It codes for CASKDGTSGSGLAKNIQYF.